The 25 T cell receptor beta chains below all came from one sample that was sequenced in a study of T cell changes during pregnancy in multiple sclerosis. Here immunoSEQ multiplex PCR was the method, and the copy in TCRdb shows in-frame clones only, minus some. The sample includes 25,000 to 35,000 clones, 90% of them seen just once. This specimen was CD4+ T cells from peripheral blood mononuclear cells, taken in the third trimester of pregnancy. Receptors were obtained from a female donor in good health, enrolled as a control in a pregnancy study.

This clone is a singleton in its sample. The J gene is TRBJ2-3, the V gene TRBV10-3; D ambiguous. V was cut by 4 bases and J by 5 bases, with 19 bases left in between. This CDR3 region has 16 residues. Germline lookup yields CDR1 ENHRY and CDR2 SYGVKD. CDR3 region: CAISAEKALVKDTQYF. The CDR3 DNA is TGTGCCATCAGTGCGGAGAAGGCCCTAGTGAAAGATACGCAGTATTTT.

This chain links TRBV9 with TRBJ2-3, with 7 bases identical to TRBD1. CDR3 length equals 13 residues. Losses at the gene ends were 1 base for V and 5 bases for J; bases not matched to a gene: 1. Per the germline V gene, CDR1 is SGDLS and CDR2 is YYNGEE. CDR3 sequence: CASSVTGVDTQYF. The CDR3 DNA reads TGTGCCAGCAGCGTAACAGGGGTAGATACGCAGTATTTT.

The chain combines TRBV19 with TRBJ2-1; 10 bases are shared with TRBD2. CDR1 and CDR2 (germline): LNHDA, SQIVND (reference sequence). The J segment lost 9 bases and the V segment lost 1 base, leaving 3 bases of the junction unmatched. The CDR3 contains 14 residues. The CDR3 sequence: CASSIVASGSEQFF. DNA for the CDR3: TGTGCCAGTAGTATAGTGGCTAGCGGGAGTGAGCAGTTCTTC. The variable domain in full, completed from reference TRBV19 and TRBJ2-1, reads DGGITQSPKYLFRKEGQNVTLSCEQNLNHDAMYWYRQDPGQGLRLIYYSQIVNDFQKGDIAEGYSVSREKKESFPLTVTSAQKNPTAFYLCASSIVASGSEQFFGPGTRLTVL.

A few counts support this clone. The V gene is TRBV21-1, the J gene TRBJ1-2. TRBV21-1 is deemed a pseudogene. This CDR3 region has 15 residues. The CDR3 loop reads CASSKVGVNSYGYTF. CDR3 coding DNA: TGTGCCAGCAGCAAAGTCGGGGTAAATTCCTATGGCTACACCTTC.

The rearrangement uses TRBV6-1 and TRBJ1-1; no reliable D call. V was pared by 5 bases and J by 0 bases, with 4 bases between. CDR1 is MNHNS, CDR2 SASEGT, per germline. The CDR3 runs to 12 residues. This chain's CDR3 is CASSPLNTEAFF. Here the CDR3 DNA reads TGTGCCAGCAGTCCTTTGAACACTGAAGCTTTCTTT.

The table lists this clone with a count of one. This chain links TRBV18 with TRBJ1-5; TRBD1 agrees at 8 bases. V shed 3 bases, J shed 3 bases, and the junction held 4 bases outside the gene matches. This CDR3 is 15 amino acids long. CDR1 and CDR2 (germline): KGHSH, LQKENI. CDR3 residues: CASSPGQVNNQPQHF. The DNA for the CDR3 is TGTGCCAGCTCACCGGGACAGGTTAACAATCAGCCCCAGCATTTT.

The rearrangement joins TRBV9 to TRBJ1-1; 7 bases are shared with TRBD1. The CDR3 length is 15 residues. Losses at the gene ends were 4 bases for V and 1 base for J; bases not matched to a gene: 7. CDR1 and CDR2 from the germline V gene are SGDLS and YYNGEE. CDR3 region: CASSPRQGSNTEAFF. Written as DNA, the CDR3 is TGTGCCAGCAGCCCGCGACAGGGATCGAACACTGAAGCTTTCTTT.

V usage is TRBV19 and J usage is TRBJ2-1; TRBD1 matches at 7 bases. The CDR3 consists of 17 residues. Per germline, CDR1 LNHDA and CDR2 SQIVND (reference sequence). The V segment lost 2 bases and the J segment 8 bases; nucleotides outside the gene matches: 15. The CDR3 DNA sequence: TGTGCCAGTAGTATAATGGTCCCCAGGGGGTGGATCGATGAGCAGTTCTTC. As protein: CASSIMVPRGWIDEQFF.

V gene TRBV19 combines with J gene TRBJ2-7; 12 positions match TRBD2. Germline CDR1 reads LNHDA; CDR2 reads SQIVND (reference sequence). V shed 5 bases and J 2 bases; nucleotides not matched to a gene: 7. CDR3 size: 16 residues. The CDR3 here is CASSVGRLAGAYEQYF. The DNA of the CDR3 is TGTGCCAGTAGTGTGGGCCGACTAGCGGGGGCCTACGAGCAGTACTTC. The full variable domain, in which reference TRBV19 and TRBJ2-7 provide the parts outside the CDR3, is DGGITQSPKYLFRKEGQNVTLSCEQNLNHDAMYWYRQDPGQGLRLIYYSQIVNDFQKGDIAEGYSVSREKKESFPLTVTSAQKNPTAFYLCASSVGRLAGAYEQYFGPGTRLTVT.

V gene TRBV5-5 combines with J gene TRBJ2-3; TRBD2 agrees at 8 bases. Germline loops: CDR1 SGHKS, CDR2 YYEKEE (reference sequence). V shed 0 bases, J shed 4 bases, and the junction held 4 bases outside the gene matches. The CDR3 loop spans 15 amino acids. The DNA for the CDR3 is TGTGCCAGCAGCTTGGACGGGAGGGCTCCAGATACGCAGTATTTT. Encoded protein: CASSLDGRAPDTQYF.

The chain recombines TRBV5-4 with TRBJ2-5, with 7 nucleotides matching TRBD1. Germline CDR1 is SGHNT and CDR2 is YYREEE (reference sequence). The CDR3 is 15 residues long. Germline trimming cut 2 bases from V and 2 bases from J; bases unmatched to any gene: 6. The DNA for the CDR3 is TGTGCCAGCAGCTTCCCGGACAGGTTGCAAGAGACCCAGTACTTC. This encodes CASSFPDRLQETQYF.

The V call is TRBV6-4, the J call TRBJ1-2; 10 bases match TRBD1. This CDR3 has 13 amino acids. Germline V gives CDR1 MRHNA, CDR2 SNTAGT. Losses at the gene ends were 7 bases for V and 8 bases for J; bases not matched to a gene: 7. CDR3 amino acids: CASTTGQGRGYTF. The CDR3 DNA reads as TGTGCCAGCACTACGGGACAGGGGAGAGGCTACACCTTC.

The CDR3 coding sequence is TGCGCCAGCAGCTATACTGTTAATGAAAAACTGTTTTTT. It specifies CASSYTVNEKLFF. The J gene is TRBJ1-4, the V gene TRBV5-1; D is unclear. This CDR3 has 13 amino acids. Trimming cost V 3 bases and J 4 bases, with 7 bases left between them. CDR1 SGHRS and CDR2 YFSETQ come from the germline V gene.

V and J are TRBV7-2 and TRBJ1-2; possibly TRBD1 for D (6 bases). CDR1 and CDR2 from the germline V gene are SGHTA and FQGNSA. Deletions cut 1 base from V and 6 bases from J, with 21 bases between. The CDR3 extends over 17 amino acids. The CDR3 DNA reads as TGTGCCAGCAGCTTAGTATGGGGGGGCAGGGGAGAGGATGGCTACACCTTC. Translating gives CASSLVWGGRGEDGYTF.

This sequence joins TRBV10-1 and TRBJ2-2; D remains ambiguous. Trimming stripped 6 bases from V and 2 bases from J, with 4 bases between. The CDR3 is 12 amino acids. Per germline, CDR1 WNHNN and CDR2 SYGVQD (reference sequence). The CDR3 sequence: CASSHNTGELFF. DNA for the CDR3: TGCGCCAGCAGCCATAACACCGGGGAGCTGTTTTTT.

The J gene is TRBJ1-2, the V gene TRBV29-1, with TRBD1 matching 11 bases. V lost 6 bases and J lost 8; bases outside the gene matches: 8. CDR1 is SQVTM, CDR2 ANQGSEA, per germline. The CDR3 is 13 amino acids. The CDR3 loop is CSVAKGQGGGYTF. The DNA of the CDR3 is TGCAGCGTAGCCAAGGGACAGGGGGGAGGCTACACCTTC.

The CDR3 DNA is TGTGCCAGCAGTTTATTACAGGGGAGGTACAATGAGCAGTTCTTC. Translated, it gives CASSLLQGRYNEQFF. J is TRBJ2-1 and V is TRBV27; perhaps TRBD1 as D (7 bases). The germline V gene encodes CDR1 MNHEY and CDR2 SMNVEV (reference sequence). CDR3 length: 15 residues. V lost 1 base and J lost 4, with 11 bases in between.

This sequence joins TRBV25-1 and TRBJ2-2; D gene ambiguous. CDR3 length: 13 residues. V was trimmed by 0 bases and J by 6 bases, leaving 5 bases between them. CDR1 and CDR2 (germline): MGHDK, SYGVNS. The CDR3 is CASSEYASGELFF. CDR3 nucleotide sequence: TGTGCCAGCAGTGAATATGCGTCCGGGGAGCTGTTTTTT.

The chain employs TRBV16 and TRBJ1-1, with TRBD1 identical over 7 bases. Germline trimming cut 0 bases from V and 11 bases from J; bases unmatched to any gene: 12. The CDR3 spans 15 residues. Germline V gives CDR1 KGHSY, CDR2 FQNENV. This CDR3 is CASSQSQQGRGGAFF. For the CDR3, the DNA is TGTGCCAGCAGCCAATCGCAACAGGGGAGAGGAGGGGCTTTCTTT.

V is TRBV4-1 and J is TRBJ1-3; 8 bases fit TRBD1. Germline trimming cut 3 bases from V and 0 bases from J; bases unmatched to any gene: 13. Germline lookup yields CDR1 MGHRA and CDR2 YSYEKL. The CDR3 totals 19 residues. The CDR3 sequence: CASSHALTGDLISGNTIYF. The CDR3 coding sequence is TGCGCCAGCAGCCATGCTTTGACAGGGGACTTAATCTCTGGAAACACCATATATTTT.

The chain joins TRBV2 to TRBJ1-4; a weak D match, TRBD1 (5 bases). Looked up from germline, CDR1 is SNHLY and CDR2 is FYNNEI. V lost 3 bases and J lost 5, with 13 bases in between. The CDR3 is 15 residues long. CDR3 sequence (DNA): TGTGCCAGCAGTGACCGAGGGACTGGGAATGAAAAACTGTTTTTT. Amino acids: CASSDRGTGNEKLFF. The full variable domain, rest sourced from reference TRBV2 and TRBJ1-4, is EPEVTQTPSHQVTQMGQEVILRCVPISNHLYFYWYRQILGQKVEFLVSFYNNEISEKSEIFDDQFSVERPDGSNFTLKIRSTKLEDSAMYFCASSDRGTGNEKLFFGSGTQLSVL.

The chain is built from TRBV25-1 and TRBJ2-6; 7 nucleotides align to TRBD1. The CDR3 has 15 amino acids. The V segment lost 2 bases and the J segment 2 bases; nucleotides outside the gene matches: 0. The germline CDR1 and CDR2 sequences are MGHDK and SYGVNS. For the CDR3, the DNA is TGTGCCAGCAGTGAAGACAGGGCTGGGGCCAACGTCCTGACTTTC. Protein product: CASSEDRAGANVLTF. The variable domain in full, completed from reference TRBV25-1 and TRBJ2-6, reads EADIYQTPRYLVIGTGKKITLECSQTMGHDKMYWYQQDPGMELHLIHYSYGVNSTEKGDLSSESTVSRIRTEHFPLTLESARPSHTSQYLCASSEDRAGANVLTFGAGSRLTVL.

This chain links TRBV2 with TRBJ2-1, with 9 bases fitting TRBD2. The trim removed 8 bases at V and 9 bases at J, leaving 8 bases unmatched. The CDR3 spans 13 residues. Germline CDR1 SNHLY, CDR2 FYNNEI. This CDR3 is CASGTSRLGEQFF. The CDR3 DNA reads TGTGCCAGCGGGACTAGCCGGTTGGGTGAGCAGTTCTTC.

The chain combines TRBV5-1 with TRBJ2-2, with a weak D call TRBD1 (6 bases). Trimming removed 2 bases at V and 6 bases at J, with 14 bases between. This CDR3 contains 15 residues. Germline V gene data show CDR1 as SGHRS and CDR2 as YFSETQ. CDR3 bases: TGCGCCAGCAGCTTACAGGGCCAATTGGCCGGGGAGCTGTTTTTT. Translated: CASSLQGQLAGELFF.

This clone was found once. The chain combines TRBV30 with TRBJ1-2; D possibly corresponds to TRBD1 (5 bases). Germline V lookup: CDR1 GTSNPN, CDR2 SVGIG (reference sequence). V gave up 2 bases and J gave up 8 bases, with 15 bases separating them. The length of the CDR3 is 13 residues. The CDR3 DNA reads as TGTGCCTGGAGTCAGGGCCCGTGGAGCGGCTACACCTTC. It is translated as CAWSQGPWSGYTF.